The present TCR beta chain was sequenced within a study of identical twins. Overall study results and limits: Researchers caution that invariant MAIT and iNKT cells could partly confound zero-insertion analyses.

About this clonotype: The antigen remains unidentified.

Germline V gene lookup returns CDR1 SGHVS and CDR2 FQNEAQ. Trimming cost V 5 bases and J 5 bases; bases outside gene matches: 3. The CDR3 is made up of 14 amino acids. MiXCR, applied by TCRdb to the 5' RACE reads, yields one record per CDR3 protein. The sample has 500,000 or so distinct CDR3 sequences, over 11% seen once. These data were also reused for a study on yellow fever vaccine responses in identical twins.

Sequencing used CD4+ T cells sorted from blood. The TCR was taken from a woman aged 18-29 years in good health. The chain carries TRBV7-8 and TRBJ2-5; 12 nucleotides match TRBD2. The CDR3 DNA reads TGTGCCAGCAGCCCGACTAGCGGGAGCGAGACCCAGTACTTC. Translation gives CASSPTSGSETQYF.